Following are 3 T cell receptor beta chains from one sample sequenced in a study of T cell responses to AZD1222 COVID-19 vaccine (dated by TCRdb to about 2021). The library was made by the immunoSEQ multiplex PCR assay. TCRdb re-hosts the immuneACCESS table, in-frame sequences only. Its copies lack some clones; in the studies checked, an unresolved V gene accounts for under half of them, and the cause for the rest is not known. Within this sample are 100,000 to 130,000 clones, with about 93% of them counted one time only. The ten largest clonotypes hold roughly 6% of the sample. The time point label corresponds to: about 28 days (+/-7) after the second vaccine dose. The material was peripheral blood, obtained 28 days after the second AZD1222 dose. Source of these receptors: an adult who received the AZD1222 COVID-19 vaccine.

The chain is built from TRBV19 and TRBJ1-5, with no clear D. The CDR3 covers 17 residues. Per germline, CDR1 LNHDA and CDR2 SQIVND (reference sequence). The ends were cut back, 0 bases at V and 0 bases at J, with 12 bases in the middle. CDR3 in amino acids: CASSIDQDTLSNQPQHF. CDR3 nucleotides: TGTGCCAGTAGTATAGACCAAGACACCCTTAGCAATCAGCCCCAGCATTTT.

The genes are TRBV6-5 and TRBJ2-7; the match to TRBD2 covers 8 bases. The V and J ends lost 9 bases and 0 bases, in that order; junction bases with no gene match: 4. CDR3 length: 13 residues. The germline gives CDR1 MNHEY, CDR2 SVGAGI. CDR3 in DNA: TGTGCCAGTCTACTAGCGGTCTCCTACGAGCAGTACTTC. It codes for CASLLAVSYEQYF.

V and J are TRBV30 and TRBJ1-1; no reliable D call. The V and J ends lost 4 bases and 2 bases respectively, with 14 bases between them. CDR3 length: 14 amino acids. Germline V CDR1 and CDR2: GTSNPN, SVGIG (reference sequence). The CDR3, as DNA: TGTGCCTGGATTGAGTGGTCGTTTAACACTGAAGCTTTCTTT. It encodes CAWIEWSFNTEAFF. Combining the CDR3 with reference TRBV30 and TRBJ1-1 gives the whole variable domain SQTIHQWPATLVQPVGSPLSLECTVEGTSNPNLYWYRQAAGRGLQLLFYSVGIGQISSEVPQNLSASRPQDRQFILSSKKLLLSDSGFYLCAWIEWSFNTEAFFGQGTRLTVV.